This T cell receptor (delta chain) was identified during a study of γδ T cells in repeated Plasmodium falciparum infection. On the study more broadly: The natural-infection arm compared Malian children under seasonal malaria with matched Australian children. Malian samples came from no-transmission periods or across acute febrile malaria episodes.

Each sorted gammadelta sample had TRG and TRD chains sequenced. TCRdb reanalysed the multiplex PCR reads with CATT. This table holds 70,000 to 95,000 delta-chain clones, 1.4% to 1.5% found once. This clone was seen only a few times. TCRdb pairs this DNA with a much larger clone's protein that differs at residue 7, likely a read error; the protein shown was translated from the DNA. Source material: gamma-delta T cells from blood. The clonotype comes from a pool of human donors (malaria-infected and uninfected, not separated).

The chain's CDR3 is CACDTVVRLVYTDKLIF. CDR3 in DNA: TGTGCCTGTGACACAGTTGTCCGTCTGGTGTACACCGATAAACTCATCTTT. This rearrangement joins TRDV2 to TRDJ1, with D uncertain. As TCRdb names no J gene, one was assigned here on the basis of a DNA match to germline. Germline V lookup: CDR1 GEAIGNYY, CDR2 EKD. V was trimmed by 1 base and J by 0 bases, leaving 17 bases between them. This CDR3 has 17 residues.